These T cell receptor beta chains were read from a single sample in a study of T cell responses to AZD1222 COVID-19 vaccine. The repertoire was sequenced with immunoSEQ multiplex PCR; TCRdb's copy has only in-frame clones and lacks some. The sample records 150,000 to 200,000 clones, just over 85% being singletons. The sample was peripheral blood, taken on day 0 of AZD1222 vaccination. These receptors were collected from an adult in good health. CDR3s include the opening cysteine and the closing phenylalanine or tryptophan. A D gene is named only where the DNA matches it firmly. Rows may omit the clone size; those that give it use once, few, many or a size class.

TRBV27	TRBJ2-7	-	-	CASSPQLGGHSEQYF
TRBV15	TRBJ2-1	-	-	CATSRDWVIQRNEQFF
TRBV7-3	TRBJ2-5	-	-	CASSLGPAREKETQYF
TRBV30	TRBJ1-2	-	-	CAWSVSGDDGYTF
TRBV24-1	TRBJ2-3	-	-	CATSDSGPDTQYF
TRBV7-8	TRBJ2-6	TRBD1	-	CASSLGQGASGANVLTF
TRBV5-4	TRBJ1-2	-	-	CASSLAGTNNYGYTF
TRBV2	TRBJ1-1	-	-	CASSVPNTEAFF
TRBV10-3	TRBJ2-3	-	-	CAISNTDTQYF
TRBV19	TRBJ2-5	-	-	CASSSSIRGETQYF
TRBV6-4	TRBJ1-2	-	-	CASRATGSGYTF
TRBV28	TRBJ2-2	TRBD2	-	CASKRSGGGELFF
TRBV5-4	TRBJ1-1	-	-	CASSLEPAGGTEAFF
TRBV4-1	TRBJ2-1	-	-	CASSQLVVHEQFF
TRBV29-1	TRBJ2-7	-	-	CSVGVLAYEQYF
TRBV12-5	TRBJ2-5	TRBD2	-	CASGLLTGTGGGGTQYF
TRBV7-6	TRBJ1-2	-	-	CASSLAVGYGYTF
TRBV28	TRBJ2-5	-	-	CASSFTSQGWETQYF
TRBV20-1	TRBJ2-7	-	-	CSASWIVGRGNEQYF
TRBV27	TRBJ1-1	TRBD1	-	CASSLSWRGHEAFF
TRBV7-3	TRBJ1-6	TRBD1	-	CASSHRGSNSPLHF
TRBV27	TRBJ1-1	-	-	CASSLGGAWAEAFF
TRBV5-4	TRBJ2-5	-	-	CASSEGLGGGTQYF
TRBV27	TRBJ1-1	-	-	CASSLRSGTEAFF
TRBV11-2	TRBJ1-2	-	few	CASSSTGTSYGYTF
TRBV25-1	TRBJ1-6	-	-	CASSAPSRASNSPLHF
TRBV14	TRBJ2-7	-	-	CASSQEGQVSHEQYF
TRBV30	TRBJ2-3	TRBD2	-	CAWSVGAGGPDTQYF
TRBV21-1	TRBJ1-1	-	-	CASSKAPGCTEAFF
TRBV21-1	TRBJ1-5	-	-	CASKPVVSQPQHF
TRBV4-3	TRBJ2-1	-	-	CASSQVFLARNEQFF
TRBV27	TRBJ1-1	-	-	CASSPDTRITEAFF
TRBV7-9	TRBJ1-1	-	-	CASSSAGGGTEAFF
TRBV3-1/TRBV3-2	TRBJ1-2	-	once	CASSQHGQGMFYGYTF
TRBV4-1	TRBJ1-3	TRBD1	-	CASSQEGTGHSGNTIYF
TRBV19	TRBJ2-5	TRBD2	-	CASSISAGGQETQYF
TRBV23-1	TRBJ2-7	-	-	CASSHHVRPDEQYF
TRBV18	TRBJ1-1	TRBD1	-	CASSPPGQGGKEAFF
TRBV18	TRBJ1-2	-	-	CASSSRGPGYGYTF
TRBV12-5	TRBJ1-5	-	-	CASGLYQPQHF
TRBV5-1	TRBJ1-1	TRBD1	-	CASSQGQEVDTEAFF
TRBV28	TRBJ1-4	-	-	CASSLGGREKLFF
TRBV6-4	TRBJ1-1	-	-	CASSDSGGGEAFF
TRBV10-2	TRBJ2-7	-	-	CASSEARAGEQYF
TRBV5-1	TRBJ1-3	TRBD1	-	CASSYVLPGQVSSGNTIYF
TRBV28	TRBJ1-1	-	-	CASSLGSANTEAFF
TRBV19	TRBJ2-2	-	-	CASRMGEFNTGELFF
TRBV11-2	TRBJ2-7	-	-	CASSLDLWPYEQYF
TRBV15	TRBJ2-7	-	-	CATSGAYEQYF